The 10 T cell receptor beta chains given below trace back to one sample, sequenced in a study of cytomegalovirus exposure and HLA in healthy donors. The PCR used 60 Vbeta and 13 Jbeta primers. Clones were read by immunoSEQ multiplex PCR, and TCRdb kept only the in-frame ones, dropping some. The sample has around 120,000 clones, about four fifths seen once. The sequenced sample consisted of PBMCs. The receptors shown here come from a female donor in good health and CMV-seropositive.

This clone was found a few times. The chain combines TRBV10-1 with TRBJ1-1; possible D gene TRBD1, 6 bases. Germline V lookup: CDR1 WNHNN, CDR2 SYGVQD (reference sequence). Trimming shortened V by 11 bases and J by 1 base, and 17 bases separated the two germline ends. The CDR3 is made up of 14 amino acids. CDR3 nucleotides: TGCGCCGCAATTCAGGGGCACTCGAACACTGAAGCTTTCTTT. Its protein product is CAAIQGHSNTEAFF.

This clone was counted a few times. The chain combines TRBV11-2 with TRBJ1-2; the D is unclear. This CDR3 has 13 residues. Per germline, CDR1 SGHAT and CDR2 FQNNGV. Trimming shortened V by 1 base and J by 9 bases, and 12 bases separated the two germline ends. The CDR3 DNA is TGTGCCAGCAGCTTAGGGGCGGAGGTGAGCTACACCTTC. It codes for CASSLGAEVSYTF.

The chain combines TRBV9 with TRBJ1-3; TRBD1 agrees at 8 bases. Germline V lookup: CDR1 SGDLS, CDR2 YYNGEE. CDR3 length: 17 residues. J was trimmed by 4 bases and V by 3 bases; bases with no gene match: 12. Written as DNA, the CDR3 is TGTGCCAGCAGCGAGCTGTGGCAGGGGGCAAAGGGAAACACCATATATTTT. Amino acids: CASSELWQGAKGNTIYF.

The gene calls are TRBV7-9 and TRBJ1-2; D not resolved. The CDR3 is 14 residues long. Trimming left V 2 bases short and J 2 bases short, with 9 bases between. Germline-derived CDR1 and CDR2 are SEHNR and FQNEAQ (reference sequence). Here the CDR3 reads CASSLWPSNYGYTF. The CDR3 DNA reads as TGTGCCAGCAGCTTATGGCCTTCAAACTATGGCTACACCTTC.

V usage is TRBV12-5 and J usage is TRBJ2-5; TRBD1 might be the D (5 bases). The CDR3 covers 13 residues. V lost 6 bases and J lost 5, with 13 bases in between. Germline-derived CDR1 and CDR2 are LGHNT and FRNRAP. CDR3 coding DNA: TGTGCTAGTGGGCCAGGGTATGGGGAGACCCAGTACTTC. Translation: CASGPGYGETQYF.

CDR3 residues: CASSPPAPREAFF. DNA for the CDR3: TGTGCCAGCAGTCCCCCCGCCCCGCGGGAAGCTTTCTTT. The rearrangement links TRBV28 to TRBJ1-1; D call uncertain. Germline CDR1 MDHEN, CDR2 SYDVKM. V dropped 5 bases and J dropped 8 bases, with 15 bases sitting between them. This CDR3 is 13 amino acids long. Drawing the rest from reference TRBV28 and TRBJ1-1, the complete variable domain is DVKVTQSSRYLVKRTGEKVFLECVQDMDHENMFWYRQDPGLGLRLIYFSYDVKMKEKGDIPEGYSVSREKKERFSLILESASTNQTSMYLCASSPPAPREAFFGQGTRLTVV.

The chain recombines TRBV6-5 with TRBJ1-4; a possible D gene is TRBD1 (6 bases). Germline CDR1 MNHEY, CDR2 SVGAGI. The CDR3 consists of 16 residues. V was trimmed by 4 bases and J by 10 bases, leaving 22 bases between them. The CDR3 spells CASSSTGLLQGGKLFF. The CDR3 DNA sequence: TGTGCCAGCAGTTCCACAGGGTTACTGCAAGGGGGAAAACTGTTTTTT.

The chain carries TRBV2 and TRBJ2-7; D is unclear. From germline, CDR1 is SNHLY and CDR2 FYNNEI. Trimming cost V 1 base and J 2 bases, with 12 bases left between them. The CDR3 has 15 residues. Written as DNA, the CDR3 is TGTGCCAGCAGTGAAGGGAGACCGAAAGCCTACGAGCAGTACTTC. It yields the protein CASSEGRPKAYEQYF.

The DNA for the CDR3 is TGTGCCAGCAGTCTTTCGAGAGAAAACTATGGCTACACCTTC. Translated, it gives CASSLSRENYGYTF. The chain combines TRBV28 with TRBJ1-2, with no clear D. Between the trimmed V and J ends, which lost 5 bases and 2 bases, there was a span of 12 bases. Looked up from germline, CDR1 is MDHEN and CDR2 is SYDVKM. The CDR3 covers 14 residues.

The CDR3 spells CASSLSLAGGPDTGELFF. The DNA of the CDR3 is TGTGCCAGCAGCTTGTCGCTAGCGGGGGGCCCTGACACCGGGGAGCTGTTTTTT. The chain joins TRBV7-6 to TRBJ2-2; TRBD2 matches at 11 bases. Per germline, CDR1 SGHVS and CDR2 FNYEAQ. V lost 3 bases, J lost 3 bases, and 9 bases stayed unmatched. This CDR3 is 18 amino acids long.